One and the same sample provided the 14 T cell receptor beta chains below, sequenced in a study of cytomegalovirus exposure and HLA in healthy donors. 13 Jbeta primers and 60 Vbeta primers were used for the PCR. Generated by immunoSEQ multiplex PCR, the TCRdb table keeps only in-frame clones and is missing some. Of 90,000 to 150,000 clones listed, around three quarters are singletons. The source material was PBMCs. The receptor set was obtained from a human donor in good health.

This clone was counted a single time. The V gene is TRBV15, the J gene TRBJ1-2; 8 bases line up with TRBD1. V was pared by 1 base and J by 3 bases, with 7 bases of the junction left unmatched. There are 16 residues in the CDR3. Per germline, CDR1 LNHNV and CDR2 YYDKDF (reference sequence). The CDR3 protein is CATSRGQGADDYGYTF. CDR3 nucleotide sequence: TGTGCCACCAGCAGAGGTCAGGGGGCTGACGACTATGGCTACACCTTC. Looking up the rest from reference TRBV15 and TRBJ1-2 gives the full variable domain: DAMVIQNPRYQVTQFGKPVTLSCSQTLNHNVMYWYQQKSSQAPKLLFHYYDKDFNNEADTPDNFQSRRPNTSFCFLDIRSPGLGDTAMYLCATSRGQGADDYGYTFGSGTRLTVV.

Written as DNA, the CDR3 is TGTGCCAGCAGTTACCGGGGGGCCTCCTACAATGAGCAGTTCTTC. It specifies CASSYRGASYNEQFF. The V and J genes are TRBV6-5 and TRBJ2-1, with a weak D call TRBD2 (7 bases). V was shortened by 2 bases and J by 0 bases, with 8 bases between the two germline ends. CDR1 and CDR2 from the germline V gene are MNHEY and SVGAGI. The CDR3 is 15 amino acids.

The chain joins TRBV5-6 to TRBJ2-1; possibly TRBD1 for D (5 bases). The CDR3 loop spans 15 amino acids. CDR1 is SGHDT and CDR2 is YYEEEE in the germline V gene. Deletions cut 1 base from V and 3 bases from J, with 11 bases between. The CDR3 DNA sequence: TGTGCCAGCAGCTTGTGGCAGGGAAACTACAATGAGCAGTTCTTC. It yields the protein CASSLWQGNYNEQFF.

This clone was observed a few times. This chain joins TRBV25-1 and TRBJ1-3; 8 bases fit TRBD1. The ends lost 4 bases at V and 1 base at J; junction bases unmatched: 3. CDR1 is MGHDK and CDR2 is SYGVNS in the germline V gene. This CDR3 region has 15 residues. CDR3 amino acids: CASSAQGVSGNTIYF. The CDR3 region has the DNA TGTGCCAGCAGTGCACAGGGGGTTTCTGGAAACACCATATATTTT.

V is TRBV18 and J is TRBJ2-6, with D maybe TRBD1 (6 bases). This CDR3 is built from 15 residues. The germline V and J ends were trimmed by 6 bases and 2 bases, with 11 bases remaining between them. The germline V gene has CDR1 KGHSH and CDR2 LQKENI. The CDR3 coding sequence is TGTGCCAGCTCCCGCCAGGGGACTGGGGCCAACGTCCTGACTTTC. This translates into CASSRQGTGANVLTF.

On this clone itself: The same CDR3 also results from other DNA sequences found in this sample. The chain couples TRBV5-1 to TRBJ1-1, with D possibly matching TRBD1 (6 bases). CDR3 length: 13 amino acids. The germline CDR1 and CDR2 sequences are SGHRS and YFSETQ. Trimming pared 5 bases from V and 1 base from J, leaving 9 bases between. CDR3 region: CASRQQGNTEAFF. Here the CDR3 DNA reads TGCGCCAGCAGGCAACAGGGGAACACTGAAGCTTTCTTT.

This sequence joins TRBV5-1 and TRBJ1-4, with TRBD1 as a possible D gene (5 bases). CDR1 and CDR2 from the germline V gene are SGHRS and YFSETQ. Trimming took 5 bases from V and 6 from J, leaving 11 bases between them. The CDR3 sequence is 13 residues long. The CDR3 loop reads CASSPSGDEKLFF. The CDR3 DNA is TGCGCCAGCAGTCCTTCGGGGGATGAAAAACTGTTTTTT.

The chain uses TRBV27 and TRBJ2-2; 7 positions agree with TRBD1. The CDR3 has 16 amino acids. CDR1 and CDR2 (germline): MNHEY, SMNVEV (reference sequence). Losses at the gene ends were 7 bases for V and 6 bases for J; bases not matched to a gene: 14. The CDR3 DNA reads TGTGCCAGCACCGCTGAAACAGGGGAATTGGCCGGGGAGCTGTTTTTT. This gives the protein CASTAETGELAGELFF.

The chain links TRBV18 to TRBJ1-4, with D tentatively TRBD1 (6 bases). Trimming took 1 base from V and 4 from J, leaving 13 bases between them. CDR3 length equals 16 residues. Germline CDR1 reads KGHSH; CDR2 reads LQKENI. This CDR3 is CASSPLGQKLNEKLFF. In DNA, the CDR3 is TGTGCCAGCTCACCACTCGGACAGAAACTTAATGAAAAACTGTTTTTT.

The chain carries TRBV5-4 and TRBJ2-1; 10 bases map to TRBD2. Germline lookup yields CDR1 SGHNT and CDR2 YYREEE (reference sequence). The V segment lost 4 bases and the J segment 8 bases; nucleotides outside the gene matches: 6. The CDR3 has 14 amino acids. The CDR3 protein is CASSRTSGSYEQFF. The CDR3 bases are TGTGCCAGCAGCCGGACTAGCGGCAGTTATGAGCAGTTCTTC.

Points on this clone: This sample includes further DNA sequences coding for the same CDR3. The CDR3, as DNA: TGTGCCAGCAGCTTAGACAGAAACACTGAAGCTTTCTTT. Translating gives CASSLDRNTEAFF. The chain carries TRBV7-2 and TRBJ1-1; no clear D gene. Trimming stripped 1 base from V and 2 bases from J, with 5 bases between. The CDR3 has 13 residues. The germline V gene encodes CDR1 SGHTA and CDR2 FQGNSA.

The V call is TRBV7-2, the J call TRBJ2-5; 8 bases align to TRBD1. The assigned J gene may be wrong: the sequence end matches TRBJ2-7 better. CDR3 length: 15 residues. Germline V lookup: CDR1 SGHTA, CDR2 FQGNSA. Written as DNA, the CDR3 is TGTGCCAGCAGCTTAGCCGGGACAGGACCCTACGAGCAGTACTTC. It codes for CASSLAGTGPYEQYF.

This clone was seen more than once but under ten times. CDR3 amino acids: CASSLPGGPDGTDTQYF. The CDR3 nucleotides are TGTGCCAGCAGTTTGCCGGGAGGCCCCGATGGCACAGATACGCAGTATTTT. The rearrangement uses TRBV28 and TRBJ2-3; 7 bases match TRBD2. V was clipped by 3 bases and J by 1 base; unmatched bases: 10. The CDR3 totals 17 residues. Germline V gives CDR1 MDHEN, CDR2 SYDVKM.

The J gene is TRBJ1-2, the V gene TRBV27; D may be TRBD1 (6 bases). V was pared by 5 bases and J by 8 bases, with 21 bases between. The CDR3 covers 15 residues. The V gene's germline CDR1 is MNHEY and CDR2 SMNVEV (reference sequence). CDR3 coding DNA: TGTGCCAGCAGTCAGCGACAGGCCACCGCACTGGGCTACACCTTC. Encoded protein: CASSQRQATALGYTF.